The entry below gives a single T cell receptor (beta chain) sequence along with its context. Study processing details: Estimation of nucleated cell counts was performed using reference gene primer amplification. This table comes from immunoSEQ multiplex PCR, and its TCRdb copy is limited to in-frame clones, with some not included. V, J and clone size were drawn from that table, and D and trimming were deduced from the DNA. This table has tens of thousands of clones, around 82% appearing once. These data come from a study of blood T cell repertoires in COVID-19. Study-level information: Samples of COVID-19 (acute and convalescent) were obtained from the United States, Italy and Spain. The analysed material was cDNA or gDNA that came from T cells, B-cell-depleted T cells, or PBMCs.

The CDR3 contains 15 residues. V lost 6 bases and J 0 bases, leaving 9 bases between the germline ends. Germline assignment: CDR1 LGHDT and CDR2 YNNKEL (reference sequence). Sample: peripheral blood. The chain carries TRBV3-1 (or the pseudogene TRBV3-2) and TRBJ2-6, with unresolved D. This TCR came from a woman aged 80 or older with acute or convalescent COVID-19. CDR3 coding DNA: TGTGCCAGCAGTCCAGTTCTCTCTGGGGCCAACGTCCTGACTTTC. Translation gives CASSPVLSGANVLTF.